One and the same sample provided the 7 T cell receptor beta chains below, sequenced in a study of shared clonotypes between healthy human individuals (dated by TCRdb to the early 2020s). The method was the immunoSEQ multiplex PCR assay. Held by TCRdb, this immuneACCESS table contains in-frame sequences only and omits some clones. Under half of the omission traces to an unresolved V gene where checked; the cause of the rest is unknown. Within this sample are some 470,000 clones, with about three quarters of them counted one time only. 10% to 15% of the sample rests with the top ten. The specimen was PBMCs. These receptors came from a woman aged 40-49 years in good health. Some clones in this sample may be carry-over from other donors' samples.

This clone was counted between two and nine times. The chain recombines TRBV11-2 with TRBJ1-1, with D possibly being TRBD1 (5 bases). The CDR3 consists of 14 residues. V was pared by 3 bases and J by 3 bases, with 11 bases between. In germline, CDR1 is SGHAT, CDR2 FQNNGV. In DNA form, the CDR3 reads TGTGCCAGCAGCTTCACTTCAGGGTACACTGAAGCTTTCTTT. It yields the protein CASSFTSGYTEAFF.

This chain uses TRBV28 with TRBJ1-2; 8 bases are a match to TRBD1. The CDR3 is 17 residues long. The germline gives CDR1 MDHEN, CDR2 SYDVKM. V was clipped by 5 bases and J by 5 bases; unmatched bases: 16. The chain's CDR3 is CASSPPTGDSRKYGYTF. The CDR3 DNA reads TGTGCCAGCAGTCCCCCGACAGGGGATAGTCGGAAATATGGCTACACCTTC.

The chain couples TRBV4-3 to TRBJ2-2, with D maybe TRBD1 (6 bases). This CDR3 region has 17 residues. From germline, CDR1 is LGHNA and CDR2 YSLEER. Deletions cut 2 bases from V and 0 bases from J, with 13 bases between. The DNA for the CDR3 is TGCGCCAGCAGCCAAATAAAGGACAGTACGAACACCGGGGAGCTGTTTTTT. It yields the protein CASSQIKDSTNTGELFF.

V is TRBV7-2 and J is TRBJ2-3; 11 bases map to TRBD2. Trimming took 6 bases from V and 2 from J; bases not matched to a gene: 7. Germline CDR1 reads SGHTA; CDR2 reads FQGNSA. The CDR3 sequence is 16 residues long. The CDR3 reads CASRHSGRAHTDTQYF. CDR3 sequence (DNA): TGTGCCAGCAGACATAGCGGGAGGGCCCACACAGATACGCAGTATTTT.

This clone was detected only a few times. This chain links TRBV10-3 with TRBJ2-3; D gene ambiguous. Germline-derived CDR1 and CDR2 are ENHRY and SYGVKD. V was pared by 5 bases and J by 4 bases, with 13 bases between. The CDR3 runs to 14 residues. In DNA form, the CDR3 reads TGTGCCATCAGTCTAGGCGGACGGGCAGATACGCAGTATTTT. It yields the protein CAISLGGRADTQYF.

The chain has TRBV13 and TRBJ2-1; possible D gene TRBD2, 5 bases. Per germline, CDR1 PRHDT and CDR2 FYEKMQ (reference sequence). The V end lost 5 bases, the J end lost 4 bases, and 12 bases lay between the germline ends. The CDR3 is 14 amino acids. CDR3 coding DNA: TGTGCCAGCAGCCACGAAGCGGAATACAATGAGCAGTTCTTC. It encodes CASSHEAEYNEQFF.

J is TRBJ1-1 and V is TRBV7-2; D is uncertain. Germline V lookup: CDR1 SGHTA, CDR2 FQGNSA. V lost 2 bases and J lost 5, with 6 bases in between. CDR3 length: 12 residues. The CDR3 DNA sequence: TGTGCCAGCAGCTTATCTGGGACTGAAGCTTTCTTT. Protein sequence: CASSLSGTEAFF. Together with reference TRBV7-2 and TRBJ1-1, the CDR3 gives the full variable domain: GAGVSQSPSNKVTEKGKDVELRCDPISGHTALYWYRQSLGQGLEFLIYFQGNSAPDKSGLPSDRFSAERTGGSVSTLTIQRTQQEDSAVYLCASSLSGTEAFFGQGTRLTVV.